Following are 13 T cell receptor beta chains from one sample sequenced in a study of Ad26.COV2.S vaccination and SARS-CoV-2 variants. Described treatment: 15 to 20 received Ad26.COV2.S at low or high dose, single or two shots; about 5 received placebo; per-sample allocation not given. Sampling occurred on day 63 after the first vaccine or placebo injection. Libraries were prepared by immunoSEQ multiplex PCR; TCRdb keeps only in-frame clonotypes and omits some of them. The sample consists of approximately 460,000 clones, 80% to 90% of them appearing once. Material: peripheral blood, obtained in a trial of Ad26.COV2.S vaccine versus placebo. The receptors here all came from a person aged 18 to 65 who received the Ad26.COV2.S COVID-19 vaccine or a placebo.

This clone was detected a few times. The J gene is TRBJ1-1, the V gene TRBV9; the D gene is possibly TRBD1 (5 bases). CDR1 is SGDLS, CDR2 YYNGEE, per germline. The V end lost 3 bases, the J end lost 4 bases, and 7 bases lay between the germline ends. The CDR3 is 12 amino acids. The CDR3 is CASSARGTEAFF. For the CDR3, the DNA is TGTGCCAGCAGCGCGAGGGGCACTGAAGCTTTCTTT.

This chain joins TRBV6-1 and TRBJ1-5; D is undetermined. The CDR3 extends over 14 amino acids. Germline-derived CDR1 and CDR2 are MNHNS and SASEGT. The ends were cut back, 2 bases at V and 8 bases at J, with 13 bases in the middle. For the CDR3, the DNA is TGTGCCAGCAGTGAACTCTTAGGAGGTGAGCCCCAGCATTTT. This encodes CASSELLGGEPQHF.

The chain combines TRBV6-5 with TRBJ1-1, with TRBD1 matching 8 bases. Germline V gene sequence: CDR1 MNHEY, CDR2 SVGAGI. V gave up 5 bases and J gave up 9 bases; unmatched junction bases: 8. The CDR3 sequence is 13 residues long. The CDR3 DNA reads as TGTGCCAGCAGTACCGACAGGGGACCTAAAGCTTTCTTT. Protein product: CASSTDRGPKAFF.

CDR3 bases: TGTGCCAGCAGCTTAAGCGGAGGGACAGGGAGGTCAGATACGCAGTATTTT. As protein: CASSLSGGTGRSDTQYF. V and J are TRBV7-3 and TRBJ2-3; 9 bases are shared with TRBD1. V dropped 1 base and J dropped 4; count of bases not matched to a gene: 9. This CDR3 comprises 17 residues. Germline V lookup: CDR1 SGHTA, CDR2 FQGTGA. The complete variable domain, with remaining parts taken from reference TRBV7-3 and TRBJ2-3, reads GAGVSQTPSNKVTEKGKYVELRCDPISGHTALYWYRQSLGQGPEFLIYFQGTGAADDSGLPNDRFFAVRPEGSVSTLKIQRTERGDSAVYLCASSLSGGTGRSDTQYFGPGTRLTVL.

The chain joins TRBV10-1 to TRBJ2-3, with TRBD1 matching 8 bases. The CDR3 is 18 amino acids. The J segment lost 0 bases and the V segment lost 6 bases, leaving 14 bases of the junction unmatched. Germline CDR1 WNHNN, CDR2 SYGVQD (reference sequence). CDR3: CASSNLGTGGISTDTQYF. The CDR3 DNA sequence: TGCGCCAGCAGCAACCTTGGGACAGGAGGAATCAGCACAGATACGCAGTATTTT.

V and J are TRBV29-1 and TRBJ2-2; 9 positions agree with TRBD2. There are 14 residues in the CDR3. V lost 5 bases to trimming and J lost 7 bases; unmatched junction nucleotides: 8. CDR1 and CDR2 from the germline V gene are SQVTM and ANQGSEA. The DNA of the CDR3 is TGCAGCGTTCGTAGCGGGAGTTTAGGCGGGGAGCTGTTTTTT. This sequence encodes CSVRSGSLGGELFF.

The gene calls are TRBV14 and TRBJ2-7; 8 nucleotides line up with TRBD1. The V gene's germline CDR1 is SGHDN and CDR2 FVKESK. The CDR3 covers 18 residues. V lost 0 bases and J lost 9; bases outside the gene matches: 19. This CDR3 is CASSQDNFGQGPFLGQYF. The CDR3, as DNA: TGTGCCAGCAGCCAAGATAATTTCGGACAGGGCCCATTCCTCGGGCAGTACTTC.

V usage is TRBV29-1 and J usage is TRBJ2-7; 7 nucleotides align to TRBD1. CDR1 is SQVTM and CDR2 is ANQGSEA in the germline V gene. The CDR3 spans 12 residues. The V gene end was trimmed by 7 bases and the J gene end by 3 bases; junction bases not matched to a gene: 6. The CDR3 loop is CSAGTASYEQYF. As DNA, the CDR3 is TGCAGCGCTGGGACAGCAAGCTACGAGCAGTACTTC.

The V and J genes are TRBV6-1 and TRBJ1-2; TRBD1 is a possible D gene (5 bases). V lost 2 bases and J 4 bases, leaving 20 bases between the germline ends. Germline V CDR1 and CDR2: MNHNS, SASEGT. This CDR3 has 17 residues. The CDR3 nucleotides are TGTGCCAGCAGTGAATCGCCCCTGCGGGGGGGGACCTATGGCTACACCTTC. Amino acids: CASSESPLRGGTYGYTF.

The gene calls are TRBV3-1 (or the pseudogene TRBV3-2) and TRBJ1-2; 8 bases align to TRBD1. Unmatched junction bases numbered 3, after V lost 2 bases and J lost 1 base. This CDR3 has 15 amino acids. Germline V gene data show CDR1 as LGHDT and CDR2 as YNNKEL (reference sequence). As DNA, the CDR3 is TGTGCCAGCAGCCAAAGACAGGGGAATAACTATGGCTACACCTTC. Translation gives CASSQRQGNNYGYTF.

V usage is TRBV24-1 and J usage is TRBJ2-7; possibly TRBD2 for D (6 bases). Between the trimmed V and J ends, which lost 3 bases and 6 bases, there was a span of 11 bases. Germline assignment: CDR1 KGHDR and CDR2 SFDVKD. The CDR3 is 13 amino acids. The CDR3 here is CATSDPGVSEQYF. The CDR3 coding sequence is TGTGCCACCAGTGATCCGGGGGTGAGCGAGCAGTACTTC.

The DNA for the CDR3 is TGTGCCTGGAGTGGCCTAAAGGACAGCCCTAGCACAGATACGCAGTATTTT. This codes for CAWSGLKDSPSTDTQYF. This chain joins TRBV30 and TRBJ2-3; weak D call: TRBD1 (6 bases). V lost 1 base and J 0 bases, leaving 17 bases between the germline ends. CDR1 GTSNPN and CDR2 SVGIG come from the germline V gene (reference sequence). The CDR3 runs 17 residues.

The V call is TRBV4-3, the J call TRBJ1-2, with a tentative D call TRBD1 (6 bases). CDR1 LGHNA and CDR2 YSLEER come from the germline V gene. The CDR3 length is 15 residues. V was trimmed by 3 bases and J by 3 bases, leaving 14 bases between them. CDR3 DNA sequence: TGCGCCAGCAGCCAGGCTAGGGACATTGACTATGGCTACACCTTC. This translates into CASSQARDIDYGYTF.